This T cell receptor (beta chain) originates from a study of T cells after yellow fever vaccination. The study, taken as a whole, reports: Although the secondary response was weaker, it peaked faster, at day 5 versus 15. Just a small share of clonotypes turned up in the CD4 compartment as well as the CD8 compartment.

Trimming took off 0 bases at V and 5 bases at J, with 14 bases between the two ends. The CDR3 has 15 residues. In germline, CDR1 is DFQATT, CDR2 SNEGSKA (reference sequence). Concerning this clonotype: Its matching antigen is unknown.

The 5'RACE template-switching step produced TCR cDNA and added a universal primer site and UMIs. In TCRdb, the 5' RACE reads were re-called with MiXCR into one record per CDR3 protein. The sample carries 250,000 to 300,000 distinct CDR3 sequences, 5.2% recorded once. This TCR was recovered from a man between 18 and 29 years old who received the YFV17D yellow fever vaccine. The sample in question was CD4+ T cells sorted from PBMCs, obtained on the day of the yellow fever booster vaccination. The rearrangement links TRBV20-1 to TRBJ2-1, with D perhaps TRBD1 (6 bases). The CDR3 bases are TGCAGTGCTAGAGATCCCCGGGACACCGACAATGAGCAGTTCTTC. It yields the protein CSARDPRDTDNEQFF.